The 20 T cell receptor beta chains reported below all come from one sample, sequenced in a study of human T cells and chemical hapten exposure. TCRdb re-analysed the RACE reads in MiXCR, keeping a single row per CDR3 protein. In the table there are some 330,000 distinct CDR3 sequences, about 5% of which are singletons. As to time point: pre-sensitization, week 0. As for treatment: therapeutic diphenylcyclopropenone sensitization with weekly scalp DPC. This material consisted of whole blood, taken in connection with sensitization to the hapten diphenylcyclopropenone (DPC). These receptors came from a woman between 18 and 29 years old with alopecia areata. Some clones in this sample may be carry-over from other donors' samples.

The table lists this clonotype with many counts. This chain links TRBV29-1 with TRBJ2-7; TRBD2 agrees at 9 bases. This CDR3 has 14 residues. The junction had 12 bases not matched to a gene; V was cut back by 5 bases and J by 7 bases. Germline CDR1 and CDR2: SQVTM and ANQGSEA. The CDR3 nucleotides read TGCAGCGTTTTCGGTAGCGGGGGATCGGAAGAGCAGTACTTC. Protein product: CSVFGSGGSEEQYF.

This clonotype was detected only a few times. This sequence joins TRBV9 and TRBJ1-4; possibly TRBD1 for D (6 bases). Trimming left V 0 bases short and J 4 bases short, with 10 bases between. CDR1 and CDR2 (germline): SGDLS, YYNGEE. The CDR3 sequence is 15 residues long. This chain's CDR3 is CASSVGGQINEKLFF. The CDR3 DNA is TGTGCCAGCAGCGTAGGTGGACAGATTAATGAAAAACTGTTTTTT.

The chain employs TRBV20-1 and TRBJ2-5, with 9 bases fitting TRBD2. Trimming at V came to 5 bases and at J to 1 base, leaving 26 bases not matched to a gene. This CDR3 is 21 amino acids long. Germline V gene sequence: CDR1 DFQATT, CDR2 SNEGSKA (reference sequence). CDR3 sequence: CSAPQIENDWRGGEGQETQYF. In DNA, the CDR3 is TGCAGTGCTCCGCAAATAGAAAATGACTGGCGGGGGGGAGAAGGCCAAGAGACCCAGTACTTC.

The genes are TRBV5-1 and TRBJ2-2; 7 nucleotides align to TRBD1. V trimming: 7 bases; J trimming: 2 bases; junction bases outside the gene matches: 11. The CDR3 has 16 residues. Germline assignment: CDR1 SGHRS and CDR2 YFSETQ. In nucleotides, the CDR3 is TGCGCCAGCCAAACAACCCGGGACAGCAACACCGGGGAGCTGTTTTTT. As protein: CASQTTRDSNTGELFF.

This clonotype was observed at least ten times. The chain joins TRBV7-2 to TRBJ1-5; 7 bases match TRBD1. Germline V gene sequence: CDR1 SGHTA, CDR2 FQGNSA. The junction had 6 bases not matched to a gene; V was cut back by 4 bases and J by 6 bases. The CDR3 extends over 14 amino acids. Here the CDR3 DNA reads TGTGCCAGCAGCTCACAGACAGGGTCTCAGCCCCAGCATTTT. It translates to CASSSQTGSQPQHF.

In its sample, this clonotype was seen many times. The genes are TRBV4-3 and TRBJ1-1; D remains ambiguous. Trimming took 1 base from V and 0 from J, leaving 9 bases between them. The CDR3 runs to 15 residues. From germline, CDR1 is LGHNA and CDR2 YSLEER. The CDR3: CASSQGQLMNTEAFF. Here the CDR3 DNA reads TGCGCCAGCAGCCAAGGGCAGCTCATGAACACTGAAGCTTTCTTT.

This chain links TRBV7-2 with TRBJ1-6; 11 bases map to TRBD1. V lost 0 bases to trimming and J lost 0 bases; unmatched junction nucleotides: 4. Germline-derived CDR1 and CDR2 are SGHTA and FQGNSA. This CDR3 is built from 19 residues. CDR3: CASSLAPGQGVSYNSPLHF. The CDR3 DNA follows: TGTGCCAGCAGCTTAGCGCCGGGACAGGGGGTCTCCTATAATTCACCCCTCCACTTT. Full variable domain (outside the CDR3, taken from reference TRBV7-2 and TRBJ1-6): GAGVSQSPSNKVTEKGKDVELRCDPISGHTALYWYRQSLGQGLEFLIYFQGNSAPDKSGLPSDRFSAERTGGSVSTLTIQRTQQEDSAVYLCASSLAPGQGVSYNSPLHFGNGTRLTVT.

This clonotype has more than one count but fewer than ten. The genes are TRBV4-1 and TRBJ2-5; 8 nucleotides agree with TRBD1. This CDR3 is 15 amino acids long. Germline assignment: CDR1 MGHRA and CDR2 YSYEKL. J lost 5 bases, V lost 2 bases, and 7 bases had no gene match. The CDR3: CASSQPDRAGETQYF. As DNA, the CDR3 is TGCGCCAGCAGCCAACCGGACAGGGCTGGGGAGACCCAGTACTTC.

V usage is TRBV6-2 or TRBV6-3 and J usage is TRBJ2-2; D is unclear. Germline lookup yields CDR1 MNHEY and CDR2 SVGEGT. V lost 4 bases and J 2 bases, leaving 8 bases between the germline ends. This CDR3 contains 14 residues. CDR3 DNA: TGTGCCAGCAGTTTCGACACCAACACCGGGGAGCTGTTTTTT. Protein product: CASSFDTNTGELFF.

This clonotype was counted only a few times. The gene calls are TRBV6-5 and TRBJ2-6; TRBD1 matches 8 bases. Germline-derived CDR1 and CDR2 are MNHEY and SVGAGI. There are 17 residues in the CDR3. After removal of 3 bases from V and 2 bases from J, the junction contained 6 bases not matched to a gene. The CDR3 DNA follows: TGTGCCAGCAGTTATCGCGCAGGGGGCGCTGGGGCCAACGTCCTGACTTTC. The encoded protein is CASSYRAGGAGANVLTF.

This clonotype has just a few counts. V and J are TRBV18 and TRBJ2-7, with D possibly being TRBD1 (6 bases). The CDR3 extends over 12 amino acids. Trimming took off 6 bases at V and 5 bases at J, with 11 bases between the two ends. In germline, CDR1 is KGHSH, CDR2 LQKENI. CDR3 loop: CASSVRGNEQYF. The CDR3 DNA follows: TGTGCCAGCTCGGTGAGGGGGAACGAGCAGTACTTC.

Only a few counts were recorded for this clonotype. The chain uses TRBV9 and TRBJ2-7; 7 nucleotides match TRBD2. The CDR3 contains 12 residues. V gave up 0 bases and J gave up 6 bases; unmatched junction bases: 0. Per the germline V gene, CDR1 is SGDLS and CDR2 is YYNGEE. The CDR3 loop reads CASSVGGSEQYF. The DNA for the CDR3 is TGTGCCAGCAGCGTAGGCGGGAGCGAGCAGTACTTC.

This clonotype came up many times. The V gene is TRBV7-9, the J gene TRBJ1-5; D ambiguous. CDR1 and CDR2 (germline): SEHNR, FQNEAQ (reference sequence). The CDR3 sequence is 16 residues long. V was pared by 4 bases and J by 0 bases, with 13 bases between. CDR3 loop: CASSSDTVYSNQPQHF. The CDR3 coding sequence is TGTGCCAGCAGCTCCGACACCGTTTATAGCAATCAGCCCCAGCATTTT.

This clonotype came up many times. V usage is TRBV4-2 and J usage is TRBJ2-6; possible D gene TRBD2, 5 bases. Per germline, CDR1 LGHNA and CDR2 YNFKEQ. There are 18 residues in the CDR3. V lost 4 bases, J lost 4 bases, and 20 bases lay in between. The DNA of the CDR3 is TGTGCCAGCAGCCGAAAAATCCTCGGGGAAGCCGGGGCCAACGTCCTGACTTTC. Residues: CASSRKILGEAGANVLTF.

V and J are TRBV2 and TRBJ1-6, with 7 bases that match TRBD1. The CDR3 contains 13 residues. V shed 7 bases and J 10 bases; nucleotides not matched to a gene: 7. Per the germline V gene, CDR1 is SNHLY and CDR2 is FYNNEI. The CDR3 sequence: CASIDRVSSPLHF. The CDR3 nucleotides read TGTGCCAGCATAGACAGGGTGTCGTCACCCCTCCACTTT.

Only a few counts were recorded for this clonotype. V usage is TRBV7-9 and J usage is TRBJ1-5, with unresolved D. This CDR3 contains 15 residues. Trimming pared 5 bases from V and 9 bases from J, leaving 20 bases between. From germline, CDR1 is SEHNR and CDR2 FQNEAQ (reference sequence). The CDR3 DNA is TGTGCCAGCAGCCGGCACGCCTCGGATCTTGGGCCCCAGCATTTT. It is translated as CASSRHASDLGPQHF.

This clonotype was detected ten times or more. This chain connects TRBV6-2 or TRBV6-3 to TRBJ1-1; 8 positions agree with TRBD1. V was pared by 6 bases and J by 5 bases, with 2 bases of the junction left unmatched. This CDR3 region has 12 residues. Germline values: CDR1 MNHEY, CDR2 SVGEGT. CDR3 region: CASRTGGTEAFF. For the CDR3, the DNA is TGTGCCAGCAGAACAGGGGGTACTGAAGCTTTCTTT.

There are a few counts of this clonotype. The chain recombines TRBV7-9 with TRBJ1-4; D remains ambiguous. This CDR3 region has 11 residues. V lost 7 bases and J 7 bases, leaving 7 bases between the germline ends. CDR1 is SEHNR and CDR2 is FQNEAQ in the germline V gene (reference sequence). CDR3 nucleotide sequence: TGTGCCAGCATTCTGAGTGAAAAACTGTTTTTT. Translating gives CASILSEKLFF.

This clonotype was seen ten or more times. This chain connects TRBV14 to TRBJ1-5, with D unresolved. This CDR3 has 18 residues. Trimming removed 2 bases at V and 0 bases at J, with 17 bases between. Looked up from germline, CDR1 is SGHDN and CDR2 is FVKESK. The CDR3 spells CASSQIIGGVDSNQPQHF. CDR3 in DNA: TGTGCCAGCAGCCAAATCATCGGTGGCGTCGATAGCAATCAGCCCCAGCATTTT.

This clonotype occurred many times. The chain couples TRBV6-5 to TRBJ1-4, with 10 bases fitting TRBD1. From germline, CDR1 is MNHEY and CDR2 SVGAGI. CDR3 length: 14 residues. With 5 bases clipped from V and 8 bases from J, the junction kept 5 bases outside the gene matches. CDR3 nucleotides: TGTGCCAGCAGTGAAGGGACAGGGGACGAAAAACTGTTTTTT. Its protein product is CASSEGTGDEKLFF.